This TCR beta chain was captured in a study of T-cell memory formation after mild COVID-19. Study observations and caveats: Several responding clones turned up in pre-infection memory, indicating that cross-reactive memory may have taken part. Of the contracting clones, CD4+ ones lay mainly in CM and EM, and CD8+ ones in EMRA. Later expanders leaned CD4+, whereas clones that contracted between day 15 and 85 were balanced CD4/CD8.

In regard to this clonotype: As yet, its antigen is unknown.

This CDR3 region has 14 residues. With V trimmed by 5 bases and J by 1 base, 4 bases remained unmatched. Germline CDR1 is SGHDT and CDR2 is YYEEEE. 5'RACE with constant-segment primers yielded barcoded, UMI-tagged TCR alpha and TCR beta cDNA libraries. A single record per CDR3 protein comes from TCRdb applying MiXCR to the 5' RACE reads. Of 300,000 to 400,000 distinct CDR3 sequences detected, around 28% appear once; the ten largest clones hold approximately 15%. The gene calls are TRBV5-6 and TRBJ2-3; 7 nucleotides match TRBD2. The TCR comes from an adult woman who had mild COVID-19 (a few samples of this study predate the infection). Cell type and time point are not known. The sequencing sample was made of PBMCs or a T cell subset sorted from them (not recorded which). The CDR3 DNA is TGTGCCAGCAGGTTCCGGGGGGGCACAGATACGCAGTATTTT. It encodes CASRFRGGTDTQYF.